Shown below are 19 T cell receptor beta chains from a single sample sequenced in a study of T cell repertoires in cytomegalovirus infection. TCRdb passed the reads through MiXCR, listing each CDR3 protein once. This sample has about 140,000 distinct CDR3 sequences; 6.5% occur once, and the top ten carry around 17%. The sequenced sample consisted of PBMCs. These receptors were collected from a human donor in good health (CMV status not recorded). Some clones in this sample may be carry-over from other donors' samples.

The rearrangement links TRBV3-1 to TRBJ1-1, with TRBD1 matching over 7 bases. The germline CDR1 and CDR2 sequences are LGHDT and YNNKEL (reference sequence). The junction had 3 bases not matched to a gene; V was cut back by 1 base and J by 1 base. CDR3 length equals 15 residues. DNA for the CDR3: TGTGCCAGCAGCCAAGGTAACAGGGGGAACACTGAAGCTTTCTTT. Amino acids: CASSQGNRGNTEAFF.

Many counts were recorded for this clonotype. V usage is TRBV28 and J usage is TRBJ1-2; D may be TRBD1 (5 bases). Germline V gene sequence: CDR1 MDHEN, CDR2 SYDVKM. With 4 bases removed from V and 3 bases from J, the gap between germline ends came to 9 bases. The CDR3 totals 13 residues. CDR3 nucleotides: TGTGCCAGCAGTTCGGGACTCTACTATGGCTACACCTTC. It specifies CASSSGLYYGYTF.

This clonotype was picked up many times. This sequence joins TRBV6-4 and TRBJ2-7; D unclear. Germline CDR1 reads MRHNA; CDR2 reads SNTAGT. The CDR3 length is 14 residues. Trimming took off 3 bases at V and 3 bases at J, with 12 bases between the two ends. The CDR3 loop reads CASSDGLRYYEQYF. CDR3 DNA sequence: TGTGCCAGCAGTGATGGTCTGCGGTACTACGAGCAGTACTTC.

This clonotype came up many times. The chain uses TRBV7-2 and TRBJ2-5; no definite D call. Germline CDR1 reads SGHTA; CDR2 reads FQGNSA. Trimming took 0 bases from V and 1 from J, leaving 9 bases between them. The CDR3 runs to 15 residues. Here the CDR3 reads CASSLAPAGQETQYF. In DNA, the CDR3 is TGTGCCAGCAGCTTAGCGCCTGCAGGCCAAGAGACCCAGTACTTC.

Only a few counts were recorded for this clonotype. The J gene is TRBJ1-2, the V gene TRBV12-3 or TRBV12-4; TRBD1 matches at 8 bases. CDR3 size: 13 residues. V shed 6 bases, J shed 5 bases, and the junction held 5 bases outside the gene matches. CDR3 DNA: TGTGCCAGCAGCTCTGACAGGGGTTATGGCTACACCTTC. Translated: CASSSDRGYGYTF.

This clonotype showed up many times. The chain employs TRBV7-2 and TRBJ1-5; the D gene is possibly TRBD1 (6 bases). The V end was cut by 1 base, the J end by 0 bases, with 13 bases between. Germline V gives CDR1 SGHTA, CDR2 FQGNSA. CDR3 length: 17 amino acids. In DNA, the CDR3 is TGTGCCAGCAGCTTAGGCCAGGGGATGGCTAGCAATCAGCCCCAGCATTTT. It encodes CASSLGQGMASNQPQHF. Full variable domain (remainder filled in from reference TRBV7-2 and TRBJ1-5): GAGVSQSPSNKVTEKGKDVELRCDPISGHTALYWYRQSLGQGLEFLIYFQGNSAPDKSGLPSDRFSAERTGGSVSTLTIQRTQQEDSAVYLCASSLGQGMASNQPQHFGDGTRLSIL.

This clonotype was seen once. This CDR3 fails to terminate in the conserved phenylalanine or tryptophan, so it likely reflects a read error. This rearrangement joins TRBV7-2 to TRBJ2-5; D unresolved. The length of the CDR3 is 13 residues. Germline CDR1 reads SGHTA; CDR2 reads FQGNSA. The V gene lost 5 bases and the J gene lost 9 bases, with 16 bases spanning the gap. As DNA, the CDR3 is TGTGCCAGCAGCGCGGTACACCAAGTGCCCCAGTACTGC. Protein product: CASSAVHQVPQYC.

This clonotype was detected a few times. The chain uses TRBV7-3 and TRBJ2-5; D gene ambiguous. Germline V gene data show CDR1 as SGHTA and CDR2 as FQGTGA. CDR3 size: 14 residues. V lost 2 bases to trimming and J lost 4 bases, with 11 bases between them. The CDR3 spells CASSLSELGETQYF. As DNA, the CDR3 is TGTGCCAGCAGCTTATCTGAATTAGGAGAGACCCAGTACTTC.

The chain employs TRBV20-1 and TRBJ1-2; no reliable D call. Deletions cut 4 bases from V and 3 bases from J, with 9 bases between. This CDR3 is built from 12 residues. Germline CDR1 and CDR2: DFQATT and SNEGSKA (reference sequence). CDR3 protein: CSATPNYYGYTF. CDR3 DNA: TGCAGTGCTACTCCAAATTACTATGGCTACACCTTC.

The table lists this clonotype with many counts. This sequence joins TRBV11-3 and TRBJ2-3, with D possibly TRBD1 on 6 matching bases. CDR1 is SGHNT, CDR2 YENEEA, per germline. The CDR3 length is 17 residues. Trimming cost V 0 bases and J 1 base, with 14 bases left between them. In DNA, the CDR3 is TGTGCCAGCAGCTTAGATCGAGGGGGTGCAGGCACAGATACGCAGTATTTT. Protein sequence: CASSLDRGGAGTDTQYF.

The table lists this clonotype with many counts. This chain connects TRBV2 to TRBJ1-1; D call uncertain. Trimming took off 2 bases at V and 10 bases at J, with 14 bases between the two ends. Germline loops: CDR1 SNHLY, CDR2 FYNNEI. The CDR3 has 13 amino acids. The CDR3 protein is CASSESRVGGAFF. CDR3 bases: TGTGCCAGCAGTGAATCGCGGGTAGGAGGAGCTTTCTTT.

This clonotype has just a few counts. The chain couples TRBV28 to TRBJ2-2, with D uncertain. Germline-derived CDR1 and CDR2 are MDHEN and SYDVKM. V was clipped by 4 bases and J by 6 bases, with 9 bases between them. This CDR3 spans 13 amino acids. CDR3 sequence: CASSSFLAGELFF. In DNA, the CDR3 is TGTGCCAGCAGTTCTTTCCTCGCCGGGGAGCTGTTTTTT. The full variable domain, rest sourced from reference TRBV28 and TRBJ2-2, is DVKVTQSSRYLVKRTGEKVFLECVQDMDHENMFWYRQDPGLGLRLIYFSYDVKMKEKGDIPEGYSVSREKKERFSLILESASTNQTSMYLCASSSFLAGELFFGEGSRLTVL.

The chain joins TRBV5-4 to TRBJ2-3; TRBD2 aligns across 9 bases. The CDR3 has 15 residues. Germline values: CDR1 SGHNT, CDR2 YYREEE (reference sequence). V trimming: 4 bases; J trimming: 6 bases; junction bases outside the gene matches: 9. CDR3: CASSLISTSGDTQYF. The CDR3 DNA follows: TGTGCCAGCAGCCTTATCAGTACTAGCGGGGATACGCAGTATTTT. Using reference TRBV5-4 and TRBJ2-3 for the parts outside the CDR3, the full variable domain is ETGVTQSPTHLIKTRGQQVTLRCSSQSGHNTVSWYQQALGQGPQFIFQYYREEENGRGNFPPRFSGLQFPNYSSELNVNALELDDSALYLCASSLISTSGDTQYFGPGTRLTVL.

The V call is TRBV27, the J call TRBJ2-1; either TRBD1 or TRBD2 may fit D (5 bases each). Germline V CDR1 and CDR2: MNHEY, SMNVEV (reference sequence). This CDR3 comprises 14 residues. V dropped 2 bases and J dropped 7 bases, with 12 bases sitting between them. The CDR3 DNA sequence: TGTGCCAGCAGTTTAGGGGACCTGAGGAATGAGCAGTTCTTC. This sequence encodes CASSLGDLRNEQFF.

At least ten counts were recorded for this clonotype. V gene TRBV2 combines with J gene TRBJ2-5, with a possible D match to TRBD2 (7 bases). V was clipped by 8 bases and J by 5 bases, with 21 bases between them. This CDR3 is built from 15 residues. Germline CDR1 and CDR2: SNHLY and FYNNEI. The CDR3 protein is CASPWDRGARETQYF. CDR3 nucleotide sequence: TGTGCCAGCCCCTGGGATCGGGGGGCGCGGGAGACCCAGTACTTC.

The CDR3 region has the DNA TGTGCCAGCAGCGTGGCCTCTCAAGAGACCCAGTACTTC. Residues: CASSVASQETQYF. The chain joins TRBV9 to TRBJ2-5; D is ambiguous. The ends were cut back, 2 bases at V and 2 bases at J, with 7 bases in the middle. There are 13 residues in the CDR3. Germline CDR1 SGDLS, CDR2 YYNGEE. Complete variable domain (other parts from reference TRBV9 and TRBJ2-5): DSGVTQTPKHLITATGQRVTLRCSPRSGDLSVYWYQQSLDQGLQFLIQYYNGEERAKGNILERFSAQQFPDLHSELNLSSLELGDSALYFCASSVASQETQYFGPGTRLLVL.

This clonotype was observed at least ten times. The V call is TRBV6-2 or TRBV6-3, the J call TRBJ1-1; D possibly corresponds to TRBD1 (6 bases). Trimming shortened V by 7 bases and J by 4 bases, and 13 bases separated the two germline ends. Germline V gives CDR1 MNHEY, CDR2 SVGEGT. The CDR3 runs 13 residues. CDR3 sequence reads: CASMGQPFTEAFF. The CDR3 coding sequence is TGTGCCAGCATGGGACAACCGTTCACTGAAGCTTTCTTT.

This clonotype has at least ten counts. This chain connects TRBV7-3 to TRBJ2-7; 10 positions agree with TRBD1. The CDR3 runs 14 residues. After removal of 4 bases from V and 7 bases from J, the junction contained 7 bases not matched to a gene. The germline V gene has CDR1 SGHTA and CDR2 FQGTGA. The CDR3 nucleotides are TGTGCCAGCAGCTCCGGGACAGGGGACGAAGAGCAGTACTTC. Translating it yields CASSSGTGDEEQYF.

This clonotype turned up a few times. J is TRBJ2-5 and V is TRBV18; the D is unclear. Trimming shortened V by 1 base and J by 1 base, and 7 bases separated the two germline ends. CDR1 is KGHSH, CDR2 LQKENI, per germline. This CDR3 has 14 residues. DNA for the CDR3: TGTGCCAGCTCACCACGGACGGGCCAAGAGACCCAGTACTTC. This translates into CASSPRTGQETQYF.